These 29 T cell receptor beta chains originate from one sample sequenced in a study of blood T cell repertoires in COVID-19. Sequenced by immunoSEQ multiplex PCR; TCRdb stores in-frame clones only, minus some. Of about 160,000 clones listed, around 82% are singletons. The material sequenced was peripheral blood. These receptors came from a woman between 40 and 55 years old with COVID-19, enrolled during active disease.

The V and J genes are TRBV11-3 and TRBJ2-2, with no clear D. Germline V CDR1 and CDR2: SGHNT, YENEEA. This CDR3 contains 12 residues. Trimming stripped 5 bases from V and 7 bases from J, with 8 bases between. DNA for the CDR3: TGTGCCAGCAGCCTCTCGAGCGGGGAGCTGTTTTTT. It encodes CASSLSSGELFF. Together with reference TRBV11-3 and TRBJ2-2, the CDR3 gives the full variable domain: EAGVVQSPRYKIIEKKQPVAFWCNPISGHNTLYWYLQNLGQGPELLIRYENEEAVDDSQLPKDRFSAERLKGVDSTLKIQPAELGDSAVYLCASSLSSGELFFGEGSRLTVL.

This chain connects TRBV28 to TRBJ2-1; 7 bases map to TRBD1. Unmatched junction bases numbered 21, after V lost 6 bases and J lost 4 bases. CDR1 MDHEN and CDR2 SYDVKM come from the germline V gene. The CDR3 contains 19 residues. CDR3 sequence reads: CASSALRNRGTIFYNEQFF. DNA of the CDR3: TGTGCCAGCAGCGCTCTAAGAAACAGGGGAACAATCTTTTACAATGAGCAGTTCTTC.

This chain links TRBV20-1 with TRBJ2-7, with TRBD2 identical over 7 bases. Germline V gene data show CDR1 as DFQATT and CDR2 as SNEGSKA (reference sequence). V lost 3 bases to trimming and J lost 5 bases; unmatched junction nucleotides: 19. The CDR3 sequence is 17 residues long. CDR3 DNA: TGCAGTGCTAGTGCGTTAAGAGAGCGGGACCGGGGGGACGAGCAGTACTTC. It specifies CSASALRERDRGDEQYF.

The chain recombines TRBV12-3 or TRBV12-4 with TRBJ2-5, with no clear D. This CDR3 contains 13 residues. The ends were cut back, 5 bases at V and 5 bases at J, with 12 bases in the middle. CDR3 amino acids: CASSTVAGETQYF. CDR3 DNA sequence: TGTGCCAGCAGTACCGTAGCCGGGGAGACCCAGTACTTC.

The chain uses TRBV6-5 and TRBJ1-1; TRBD1 matches at 8 bases. The CDR3 loop spans 14 amino acids. CDR1 and CDR2 (germline): MNHEY, SVGAGI. V dropped 4 bases and J dropped 0; count of bases not matched to a gene: 1. CDR3 residues: CASSLDRVNTEAFF. In nucleotides, the CDR3 is TGTGCCAGCAGTTTGGACAGGGTGAACACTGAAGCTTTCTTT.

This clone was counted at least ten times. CDR3 residues: CASSVDRGLMNEQFF. The CDR3 region has the DNA TGTGCCAGCAGCGTGGACAGGGGGCTCATGAATGAGCAGTTCTTC. This rearrangement joins TRBV11-2 to TRBJ2-1; 11 bases map to TRBD1. Germline V gene data show CDR1 as SGHAT and CDR2 as FQNNGV. There are 15 residues in the CDR3. Trimming took 5 bases from V and 7 from J; bases not matched to a gene: 7. Together with reference TRBV11-2 and TRBJ2-1, the CDR3 gives the full variable domain: EAGVAQSPRYKIIEKRQSVAFWCNPISGHATLYWYQQILGQGPKLLIQFQNNGVVDDSQLPKDRFSAERLKGVDSTLKIQPAKLEDSAVYLCASSVDRGLMNEQFFGPGTRLTVL.

The V call is TRBV3-1 (or the pseudogene TRBV3-2), the J call TRBJ1-3, with no clear D. CDR1 and CDR2 (germline): LGHDT, YNNKEL (reference sequence). This CDR3 has 11 residues. Trimming removed 4 bases at V and 8 bases at J, with 6 bases between. The CDR3 sequence is CASSLGYTIYF. CDR3 in DNA: TGTGCCAGCAGCCTCGGGTACACCATATATTTT.

V and J are TRBV7-6 and TRBJ2-5, with 8 nucleotides matching TRBD1. Looked up from germline, CDR1 is SGHVS and CDR2 is FNYEAQ. The CDR3 sequence is 14 residues long. V was clipped by 5 bases and J by 5 bases; unmatched bases: 7. The CDR3 nucleotides read TGTGCCAGCAGCGTACAGGGGGTTGGGGAGACCCAGTACTTC. It translates to CASSVQGVGETQYF.

The chain carries TRBV5-4 and TRBJ1-4; TRBD1 matches at 9 bases. The CDR3 loop spans 15 amino acids. V trimming: 5 bases; J trimming: 4 bases; junction bases outside the gene matches: 6. CDR1 and CDR2 from the germline V gene are SGHNT and YYREEE (reference sequence). The DNA of the CDR3 is TGTGCCAGCAGGGCAGGGACAGGGAATAATGAAAAACTGTTTTTT. Translated, it gives CASRAGTGNNEKLFF.

This clone was seen a single time. The CDR3 DNA reads as TGTGCCAGCAGCAAGTCGGGGTCGGGGCAGCCCCAGCATTTT. Its protein is CASSKSGSGQPQHF. V and J are TRBV28 and TRBJ1-5; D unresolved. The CDR3 consists of 14 residues. V was cut by 6 bases and J by 7 bases, with 16 bases left in between. Germline V CDR1 and CDR2: MDHEN, SYDVKM. Full variable domain (rest looked up from reference TRBV28 and TRBJ1-5): DVKVTQSSRYLVKRTGEKVFLECVQDMDHENMFWYRQDPGLGLRLIYFSYDVKMKEKGDIPEGYSVSREKKERFSLILESASTNQTSMYLCASSKSGSGQPQHFGDGTRLSIL.

This rearrangement joins TRBV19 to TRBJ2-1, with D unresolved. V dropped 3 bases and J dropped 1 base, with 10 bases sitting between them. CDR3 length: 15 residues. Per the germline V gene, CDR1 is LNHDA and CDR2 is SQIVND (reference sequence). CDR3 sequence reads: CASSILTPSYNEQFF. CDR3 sequence (DNA): TGTGCCAGTAGTATTCTGACTCCATCCTACAATGAGCAGTTCTTC.

V gene TRBV30 combines with J gene TRBJ2-5; 7 positions match TRBD1. The V segment lost 2 bases and the J segment 1 base; nucleotides outside the gene matches: 4. The CDR3 sequence is 14 residues long. The germline V gene has CDR1 GTSNPN and CDR2 SVGIG (reference sequence). CDR3 loop: CAWSTGTAQETQYF. The CDR3 DNA reads as TGTGCCTGGAGTACCGGGACAGCCCAAGAGACCCAGTACTTC.

The rearrangement uses TRBV7-2 and TRBJ2-7; no reliable D call. V lost 3 bases and J lost 2, with 14 bases in between. Germline V gene data show CDR1 as SGHTA and CDR2 as FQGNSA. The CDR3 extends over 15 amino acids. The CDR3 loop is CASSFDPLSTYEQYF. For the CDR3, the DNA is TGTGCCAGCAGCTTTGATCCTTTAAGCACCTACGAGCAGTACTTC.

The chain is built from TRBV4-1 and TRBJ2-1, with 7 bases aligning to TRBD1. Germline CDR1 and CDR2: MGHRA and YSYEKL. The J segment lost 1 base and the V segment lost 1 base, leaving 10 bases of the junction unmatched. The CDR3 runs to 18 residues. The CDR3 nucleotides are TGCGCCAGCAGCCAAGTTTTTGGTAACAGGGGTTCCTACAATGAGCAGTTCTTC. Translating it yields CASSQVFGNRGSYNEQFF.

The V call is TRBV3-1 (or the pseudogene TRBV3-2), the J call TRBJ1-2, with D maybe TRBD1 (6 bases). Germline assignment: CDR1 LGHDT and CDR2 YNNKEL (reference sequence). The CDR3 is 14 amino acids. V dropped 4 bases and J dropped 8 bases, with 17 bases sitting between them. The CDR3 is CASSLPGTRGGYTF. The CDR3 DNA is TGTGCCAGCAGCCTCCCGGGGACAAGGGGGGGCTACACCTTC.

This chain connects TRBV5-1 to TRBJ2-7, with D perhaps matching TRBD1 (6 bases). Germline V gene data show CDR1 as SGHRS and CDR2 as YFSETQ. The CDR3 is made up of 15 amino acids. With 0 bases removed from V and 6 bases from J, the gap between germline ends came to 16 bases. CDR3 bases: TGCGCCAGCAGCTTGGGGACAGCCGGGTCGGTCGAGCAGTACTTC. This gives the protein CASSLGTAGSVEQYF.

The chain has TRBV19 and TRBJ1-2; 11 nucleotides align to TRBD1. CDR3 length: 15 amino acids. The germline CDR1 and CDR2 sequences are LNHDA and SQIVND (reference sequence). The trim removed 4 bases at V and 11 bases at J, leaving 12 bases unmatched. CDR3 nucleotides: TGTGCCAGTAGTACAACTTTCCGGGACAGGGGGACATACACCTTC. As protein: CASSTTFRDRGTYTF. The whole variable domain, filled in from reference TRBV19 and TRBJ1-2, reads DGGITQSPKYLFRKEGQNVTLSCEQNLNHDAMYWYRQDPGQGLRLIYYSQIVNDFQKGDIAEGYSVSREKKESFPLTVTSAQKNPTAFYLCASSTTFRDRGTYTFGSGTRLTVV.

The CDR3 coding sequence is TGTGCCAGCAGTTTATCCGGGTTTGATTCACCCCTCCACTTT. Its translation: CASSLSGFDSPLHF. This chain links TRBV27 with TRBJ1-6, with D hard to call. V lost 0 bases to trimming and J lost 8 bases, with 8 bases between them. Germline CDR1 is MNHEY and CDR2 is SMNVEV (reference sequence). The CDR3 runs 14 residues.

This clone was counted a single time. V gene TRBV3-1 (or the pseudogene TRBV3-2) combines with J gene TRBJ2-3; TRBD2 agrees at 7 bases. The CDR3 has 17 residues. Germline V CDR1 and CDR2: LGHDT, YNNKEL (reference sequence). V shed 4 bases and J 3 bases; nucleotides not matched to a gene: 13. CDR3 sequence reads: CASSPTDASGSTDTQYF. As DNA, the CDR3 is TGTGCCAGCAGCCCTACCGACGCTAGCGGTTCTACAGATACGCAGTATTTT.

The table lists this clone with a count of one. This chain links TRBV15 with TRBJ1-5, with D possibly matching TRBD1 (5 bases). The CDR3 extends over 15 amino acids. V was pared by 0 bases and J by 3 bases, with 9 bases between. From germline, CDR1 is LNHNV and CDR2 YYDKDF (reference sequence). The DNA of the CDR3 is TGTGCCACCAGCAGAGAGGCGGGGGTCAATCAGCCCCAGCATTTT. This gives the protein CATSREAGVNQPQHF.

The V and J genes are TRBV9 and TRBJ2-5; maybe TRBD2 (6 bases). In germline, CDR1 is SGDLS, CDR2 YYNGEE. This CDR3 has 15 amino acids. The V gene lost 2 bases and the J gene lost 4 bases, with 15 bases spanning the gap. CDR3 nucleotide sequence: TGTGCCAGCAGCGTCTCCGCTCGGGAGACAGAGACCCAGTACTTC. Amino acid sequence: CASSVSARETETQYF.

The J gene is TRBJ2-3, the V gene TRBV10-2, with TRBD1 matching 12 bases. Trimming cost V 7 bases and J 4 bases; bases outside gene matches: 9. The CDR3 has 16 amino acids. Looked up from germline, CDR1 is WSHSY and CDR2 is SAAADI. In nucleotides, the CDR3 is TGCGCCAGCACTGAAGCCGGGACAGGGGGCGCAGATACGCAGTATTTT. It encodes CASTEAGTGGADTQYF.

V usage is TRBV13 and J usage is TRBJ2-3; 10 bases are shared with TRBD1. Germline CDR1 is PRHDT and CDR2 is FYEKMQ (reference sequence). The CDR3 is 18 amino acids. V was pared by 2 bases and J by 5 bases, with 13 bases of the junction left unmatched. The CDR3 DNA follows: TGTGCCAGCAGCTTATGGGTGTCCCGGGACAGGGGAGGAGATACGCAGTATTTT. It specifies CASSLWVSRDRGGDTQYF. The whole variable domain, filled in from reference TRBV13 and TRBJ2-3, reads AAGVIQSPRHLIKEKRETATLKCYPIPRHDTVYWYQQGPGQDPQFLISFYEKMQSDKGSIPDRFSAQQFSDYHSELNMSSLELGDSALYFCASSLWVSRDRGGDTQYFGPGTRLTVL.

J is TRBJ2-5 and V is TRBV18, with a weak D call TRBD1 (6 bases). Per the germline V gene, CDR1 is KGHSH and CDR2 is LQKENI. V was cut by 3 bases and J by 5 bases, with 13 bases left in between. CDR3 length: 14 residues. The CDR3 here is CASSPAGAEETQYF. The CDR3 DNA reads TGTGCCAGCTCACCGGCAGGGGCAGAGGAGACCCAGTACTTC.

The chain employs TRBV11-2 and TRBJ2-1, with D possibly matching TRBD1 (6 bases). Trimming removed 10 bases at V and 8 bases at J, with 18 bases between. CDR3 length: 13 amino acids. CDR1 SGHAT and CDR2 FQNNGV come from the germline V gene. CDR3 DNA: TGTGCCACCGAGGACAGTGACTGGCATGAGCAGTTCTTC. This codes for CATEDSDWHEQFF. The full variable domain, completed using reference TRBV11-2 and TRBJ2-1, is EAGVAQSPRYKIIEKRQSVAFWCNPISGHATLYWYQQILGQGPKLLIQFQNNGVVDDSQLPKDRFSAERLKGVDSTLKIQPAKLEDSAVYLCATEDSDWHEQFFGPGTRLTVL.

This clone was seen only once. V gene TRBV27 combines with J gene TRBJ2-5; perhaps TRBD1 as D (6 bases). V dropped 5 bases and J dropped 1 base, with 17 bases sitting between them. The germline gives CDR1 MNHEY, CDR2 SMNVEV (reference sequence). The CDR3 is 16 residues long. CDR3 sequence (DNA): TGTGCCAGCAGTGCCCCCCGCCAAGGGGGCCAAGAGACCCAGTACTTC. Encoded protein: CASSAPRQGGQETQYF.

This chain links TRBV4-2 with TRBJ1-5; 8 bases are shared with TRBD1. CDR1 is LGHNA, CDR2 YNFKEQ, per germline. This CDR3 region has 15 residues. Losses at the gene ends were 2 bases for V and 7 bases for J; bases not matched to a gene: 7. CDR3 sequence reads: CASSQNDRGGQPQHF. CDR3 in DNA: TGTGCCAGCAGCCAAAATGACAGGGGAGGGCAGCCCCAGCATTTT.

J is TRBJ2-2 and V is TRBV4-1; 7 bases map to TRBD1. CDR3 length: 15 residues. Trimming cost V 4 bases and J 5 bases; bases outside gene matches: 7. The V gene's germline CDR1 is MGHRA and CDR2 YSYEKL. The CDR3 DNA reads TGCGCCAGCAGCCCCCGACAGGGCCCGACCGGGGAGCTGTTTTTT. Amino acids: CASSPRQGPTGELFF.

The chain couples TRBV4-1 to TRBJ1-3; D unresolved. This CDR3 has 17 residues. Germline CDR1 is MGHRA and CDR2 is YSYEKL. Between the trimmed V and J ends, which lost 6 bases and 0 bases, there was a span of 18 bases. CDR3: CASRPNSRRSSGNTIYF. The CDR3 bases are TGCGCCAGCAGGCCCAACAGTCGCAGAAGCTCTGGAAACACCATATATTTT.